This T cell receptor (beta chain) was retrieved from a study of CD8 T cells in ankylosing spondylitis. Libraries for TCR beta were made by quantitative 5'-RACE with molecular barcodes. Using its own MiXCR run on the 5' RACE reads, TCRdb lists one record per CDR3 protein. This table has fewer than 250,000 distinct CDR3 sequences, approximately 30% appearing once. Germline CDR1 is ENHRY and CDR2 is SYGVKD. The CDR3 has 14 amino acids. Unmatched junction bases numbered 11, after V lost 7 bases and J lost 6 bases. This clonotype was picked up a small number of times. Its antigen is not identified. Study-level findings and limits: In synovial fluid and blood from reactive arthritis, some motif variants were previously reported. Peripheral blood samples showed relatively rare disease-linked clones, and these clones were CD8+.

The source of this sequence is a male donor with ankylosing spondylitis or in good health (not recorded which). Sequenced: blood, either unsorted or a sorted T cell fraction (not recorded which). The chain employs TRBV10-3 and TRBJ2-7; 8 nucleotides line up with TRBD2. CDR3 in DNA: TGTGCCATCACTCCGGGAGGGGGGATTCGCGAGCAGTACTTC. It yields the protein CAITPGGGIREQYF.